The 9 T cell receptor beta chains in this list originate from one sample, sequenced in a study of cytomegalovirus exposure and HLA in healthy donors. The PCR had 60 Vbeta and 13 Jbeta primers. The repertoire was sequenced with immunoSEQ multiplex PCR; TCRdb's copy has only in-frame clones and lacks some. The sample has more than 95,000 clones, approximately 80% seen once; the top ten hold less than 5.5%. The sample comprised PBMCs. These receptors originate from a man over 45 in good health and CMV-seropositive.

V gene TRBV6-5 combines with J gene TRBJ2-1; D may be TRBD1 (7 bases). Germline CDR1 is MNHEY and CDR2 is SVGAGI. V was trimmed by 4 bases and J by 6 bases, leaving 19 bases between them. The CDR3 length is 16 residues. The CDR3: CASSLPDRVGGNEQFF. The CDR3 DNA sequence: TGTGCCAGCAGTTTGCCAGACAGGGTGGGAGGCAATGAGCAGTTCTTC.

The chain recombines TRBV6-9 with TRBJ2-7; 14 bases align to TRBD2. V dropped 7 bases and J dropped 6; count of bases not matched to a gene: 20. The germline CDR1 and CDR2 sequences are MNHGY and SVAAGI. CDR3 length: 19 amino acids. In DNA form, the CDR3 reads TGTGCCAGCACCGGAACCCCCGGGACTAGCGGGAGCAAAACTAGCGAGCAGTACTTC. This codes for CASTGTPGTSGSKTSEQYF.

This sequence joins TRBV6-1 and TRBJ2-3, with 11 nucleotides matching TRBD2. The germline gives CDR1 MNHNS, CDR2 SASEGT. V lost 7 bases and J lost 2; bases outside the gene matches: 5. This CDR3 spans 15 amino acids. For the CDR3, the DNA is TGTGCCAGCACCCTAGCGGGGGGCGCCACAGATACGCAGTATTTT. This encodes CASTLAGGATDTQYF.

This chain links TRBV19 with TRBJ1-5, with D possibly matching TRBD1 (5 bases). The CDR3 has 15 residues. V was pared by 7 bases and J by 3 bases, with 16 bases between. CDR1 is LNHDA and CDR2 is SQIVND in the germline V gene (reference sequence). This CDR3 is CASTSLGGNNQPQHF. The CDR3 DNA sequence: TGTGCCAGTACCTCTCTGGGGGGAAACAATCAGCCCCAGCATTTT.

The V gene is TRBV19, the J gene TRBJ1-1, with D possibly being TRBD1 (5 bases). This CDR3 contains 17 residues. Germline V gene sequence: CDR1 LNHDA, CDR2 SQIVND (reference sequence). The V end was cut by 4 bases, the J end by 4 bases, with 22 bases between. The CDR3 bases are TGTGCCAGTAGTAGCCCTGGGGGGGTAGTCGGTTTCACTGAAGCTTTCTTT. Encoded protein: CASSSPGGVVGFTEAFF.

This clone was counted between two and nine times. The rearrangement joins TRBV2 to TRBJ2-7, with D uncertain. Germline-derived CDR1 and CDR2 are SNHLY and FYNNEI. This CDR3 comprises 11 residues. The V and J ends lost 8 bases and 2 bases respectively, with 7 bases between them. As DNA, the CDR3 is TGTGCCAGCGCTCAGGCCTACGAGCAGTACTTC. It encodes CASAQAYEQYF.

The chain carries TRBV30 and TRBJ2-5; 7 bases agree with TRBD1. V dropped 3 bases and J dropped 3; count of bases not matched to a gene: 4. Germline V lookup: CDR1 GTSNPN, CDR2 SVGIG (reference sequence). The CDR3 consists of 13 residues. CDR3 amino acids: CAWSHTGEETQYF. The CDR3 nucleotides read TGTGCCTGGAGCCACACAGGGGAAGAGACCCAGTACTTC.

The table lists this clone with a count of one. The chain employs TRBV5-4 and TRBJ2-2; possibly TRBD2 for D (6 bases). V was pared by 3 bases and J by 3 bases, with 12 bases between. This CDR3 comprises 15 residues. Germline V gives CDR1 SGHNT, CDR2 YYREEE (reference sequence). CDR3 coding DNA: TGTGCCAGCAGCTCCGGACTATCCTACACCGGGGAGCTGTTTTTT. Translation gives CASSSGLSYTGELFF.

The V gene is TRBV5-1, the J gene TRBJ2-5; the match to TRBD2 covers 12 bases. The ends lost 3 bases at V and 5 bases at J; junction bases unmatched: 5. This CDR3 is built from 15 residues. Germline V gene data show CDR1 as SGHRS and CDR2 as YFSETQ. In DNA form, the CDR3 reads TGCGCCAGCAGCTCTAGCGGGGGGGCTTGGGAGACCCAGTACTTC. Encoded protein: CASSSSGGAWETQYF. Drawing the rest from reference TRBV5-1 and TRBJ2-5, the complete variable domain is KAGVTQTPRYLIKTRGQQVTLSCSPISGHRSVSWYQQTPGQGLQFLFEYFSETQRNKGNFPGRFSGRQFSNSRSEMNVSTLELGDSALYLCASSSSGGAWETQYFGPGTRLLVL.